Shown below are 9 T cell receptor beta chains from a single sample sequenced in a study of naive and memory T cell subsets. The study, taken as a whole, reports: Especially in CD8 cells, naive repertoires contained a few larger clonotypes, possibly CD45RA-re-expressing memory cells.

Two oligonucleotides, mixed equimolar, formed the beta constant-region primer covering TRBC1 and TRBC2. Nested alpha and beta constant-region primers with the SP2 primer drove four PCR rounds on ligated cDNA. TCRdb re-called the UMI-ligation and nested PCR reads through MiXCR, storing one row per CDR3 protein. The sample carries 98,000 or so distinct CDR3 sequences, roughly 15% recorded once. No antigens are known for them. The sequenced sample was naive CD8+ T cells from blood. These receptors all stem from a human donor in good health.

This clonotype showed up just a few times. The chain employs TRBV20-1 and TRBJ1-5; TRBD1 matches at 11 bases. This CDR3 contains 13 residues. The V gene end was trimmed by 6 bases and the J gene end by 6 bases; junction bases not matched to a gene: 4. CDR1 is DFQATT and CDR2 is SNEGSKA in the germline V gene (reference sequence). CDR3 region: CSAPGQGVQPQHF. The DNA for the CDR3 is TGCAGTGCCCCGGGACAGGGGGTTCAGCCCCAGCATTTT.

V is TRBV9 and J is TRBJ1-2; D gene ambiguous. The germline V gene encodes CDR1 SGDLS and CDR2 YYNGEE. The CDR3 extends over 12 amino acids. Trimming pared 4 bases from V and 6 bases from J, leaving 10 bases between. CDR3: CASSPRSDGYTF. DNA for the CDR3: TGTGCCAGCAGCCCTCGGTCGGATGGCTACACCTTC.

The chain employs TRBV29-1 and TRBJ1-1; D call uncertain. The germline gives CDR1 SQVTM, CDR2 ANQGSEA. The CDR3 sequence is 11 residues long. Trimming left V 4 bases short and J 0 bases short, with 3 bases between. CDR3 DNA sequence: TGCAGCGTTGTTGTGAACACTGAAGCTTTCTTT. Protein product: CSVVVNTEAFF.

As to this clonotype: This may stem from a read error, because a much larger clone lies one nucleotide away. The rearrangement joins TRBV12-3 or TRBV12-4 to TRBJ2-1; D possibly uses TRBD1 or TRBD2 (5 bases each). The CDR3 has 19 amino acids. In DNA, the CDR3 is TGTGCCATCACTCTTCCCCCCGGGACGCAGAAACCCTCCTACAATGAGCGGTTCTTC. Protein product: CAITLPPGTQKPSYNERFF.

This chain joins TRBV4-2 and TRBJ2-1, with 11 bases lining up with TRBD2. With 4 bases clipped from V and 8 bases from J, the junction kept 10 bases outside the gene matches. Germline loops: CDR1 LGHNA, CDR2 YNFKEQ. There are 16 residues in the CDR3. This CDR3 reads CASSRPTSGAGDEQFF. Written as DNA, the CDR3 is TGTGCCAGCAGCCGGCCGACTAGCGGGGCGGGGGATGAGCAGTTCTTC.

The chain combines TRBV19 with TRBJ1-1; the D gene is possibly TRBD1 (6 bases). The length of the CDR3 is 13 residues. Trimming cost V 5 bases and J 7 bases, with 14 bases left between them. Germline CDR1 and CDR2: LNHDA and SQIVND (reference sequence). The CDR3 here is CASSLKTGREAFF. CDR3 DNA: TGTGCCAGTAGTCTCAAGACAGGACGTGAAGCTTTCTTT.

Only a few counts were recorded for this clonotype. The chain couples TRBV7-3 to TRBJ2-7; either TRBD1 or TRBD2 may supply D (5 bases each). This CDR3 has 15 amino acids. Germline V gene lookup returns CDR1 SGHTA and CDR2 FQGTGA. V lost 6 bases and J lost 4, with 19 bases in between. CDR3 amino acids: CASRAGPGSGYEQYF. CDR3 in DNA: TGTGCCAGCAGAGCAGGACCAGGGTCGGGGTACGAGCAGTACTTC.

This clonotype occurred a few times. The genes are TRBV6-5 and TRBJ1-1; 9 nucleotides align to TRBD1. This CDR3 region has 16 residues. With 5 bases clipped from V and 0 bases from J, the junction kept 7 bases outside the gene matches. Germline assignment: CDR1 MNHEY and CDR2 SVGAGI. The CDR3 nucleotides read TGTGCCAGCAGTAACCTGGGACAGGGTATGAACACTGAAGCTTTCTTT. Translation: CASSNLGQGMNTEAFF.

The genes are TRBV2 and TRBJ2-1; 8 nucleotides line up with TRBD2. From germline, CDR1 is SNHLY and CDR2 FYNNEI. Unmatched junction bases numbered 8, after V lost 1 base and J lost 6 bases. The CDR3 length is 16 residues. For the CDR3, the DNA is TGTGCCAGCAGTGAAGTTGCCAGCGGGGGATTCAATGAGCAGTTCTTC. Translating it yields CASSEVASGGFNEQFF. The full variable domain, completed using reference TRBV2 and TRBJ2-1, is EPEVTQTPSHQVTQMGQEVILRCVPISNHLYFYWYRQILGQKVEFLVSFYNNEISEKSEIFDDQFSVERPDGSNFTLKIRSTKLEDSAMYFCASSEVASGGFNEQFFGPGTRLTVL.